The following is a TCR beta chain sequence with its context. Data came from immunoSEQ multiplex PCR; TCRdb stores just in-frame clones and leaves some out. The sample has 84,000 or so clones, about four fifths seen once. This sample is part of a study of blood T cell repertoires in COVID-19. The clonotype comes from a woman over 75 with acute or convalescent COVID-19. The sequenced material came from peripheral blood.

Here the CDR3 DNA reads TGTGCCAGCAGCTTTTTCCCGGCCGGGGAGCTGTTTTTT. Amino acids: CASSFFPAGELFF. The chain links TRBV11-3 to TRBJ2-2; D is unclear. Germline lookup yields CDR1 SGHNT and CDR2 YENEEA. There are 13 residues in the CDR3. V gave up 3 bases and J gave up 6 bases, with 8 bases separating them.